A selection of T cell receptor beta chains follows, all from one sample in a study of blood T cell repertoires in COVID-19. Here immunoSEQ multiplex PCR was the method, and the copy in TCRdb shows in-frame clones only, minus some. The data show 150,000 or so clones, 85% to 90% seen once. Material: peripheral blood. The receptors come from a man aged 80 or over with acute or convalescent COVID-19. Both conserved end residues are part of each CDR3. Fields, in order: V gene, clone size, J gene, D gene, CDR3 protein, CDR3 DNA. D genes are given only for firm matches. Clone size is shown for a subset of rows, as once, few, many or a class of expanded clone.

TRBV29-1	NA	TRBJ2-2	NA	CSVGLTGELFF	TGCAGCGTTGGTCTCACCGGGGAGCTGTTTTTT
TRBV5-1	NA	TRBJ1-4	NA	CASSYGPEGNEKLFF	TGCGCCAGCAGCTACGGACCCGAGGGTAATGAAAAACTGTTTTTT
TRBV29-1	NA	TRBJ2-1	NA	CSVSPGANEQFF	TGCAGCGTTTCGCCAGGGGCGAATGAGCAGTTCTTC
TRBV11-2	few	TRBJ1-6	NA	CASSFTVLNSPLHF	TGTGCCAGCAGCTTTACAGTCCTTAATTCACCCCTCCACTTT
TRBV28	few	TRBJ2-7	NA	CASSSNLLAESSYEQYF	TGTGCCAGCAGTTCCAACCTACTAGCCGAAAGCTCCTACGAGCAGTACTTC
TRBV5-1	NA	TRBJ1-5	TRBD1	CASSLRSGTGSYQPQHF	TGCGCCAGCAGCCTACGTTCCGGGACAGGTTCTTATCAGCCCCAGCATTTT
TRBV27	NA	TRBJ1-1	TRBD1	CASSGAGTGTSAFF	TGTGCCAGCAGTGGGGCCGGGACAGGGACATCAGCTTTCTTT
TRBV9	NA	TRBJ2-7	NA	CASSVDAQGEQYF	TGTGCCAGCAGCGTAGACGCTCAGGGCGAGCAGTACTTC
TRBV7-8	NA	TRBJ2-2	NA	CASSQSSGLYANTGELFF	TGTGCCAGCAGCCAAAGTTCCGGACTGTACGCGAACACCGGGGAGCTGTTTTTT
TRBV30	NA	TRBJ2-7	NA	CAWSVRGPAYEQYF	TGTGCCTGGAGTGTAAGGGGTCCCGCCTACGAGCAGTACTTC
TRBV4-2	NA	TRBJ1-3	NA	CASSQETFRGKGNTIYF	TGTGCCAGCAGCCAAGAGACGTTTAGGGGCAAAGGAAACACCATATATTTT
TRBV28	once	TRBJ1-5	NA	CASSLSEQPQHF	TGTGCCAGCAGTCTCAGCGAACAGCCCCAGCATTTT
TRBV29-1	few	TRBJ2-3	NA	CSVLPYQNPRSTDTQYF	TGCAGCGTTTTGCCTTACCAGAACCCGAGGAGCACAGATACGCAGTATTTT
TRBV28	NA	TRBJ2-1	TRBD1	CASSSRTGGKNEQFF	TGTGCCAGCAGTTCTCGGACAGGGGGCAAGAATGAGCAGTTCTTC
TRBV30	NA	TRBJ2-2	NA	CAWSVSGAGELFF	TGTGCCTGGAGTGTGTCGGGGGCCGGGGAGCTGTTTTTT
TRBV6-1	NA	TRBJ1-4	TRBD1	CASSAGTGIATNEKLFF	TGTGCCAGCAGTGCCGGGACAGGAATCGCAACTAATGAAAAACTGTTTTTT
TRBV29-1	once	TRBJ2-5	NA	CSVVGYSPRETQYF	TGCAGCGTCGTAGGATATAGCCCGAGAGAGACCCAGTACTTC
TRBV20-1	few	TRBJ1-2	NA	CSASVAGGNYGYTF	TGCAGTGCTAGTGTGGCGGGAGGTAACTATGGCTACACCTTC
TRBV3-1/TRBV3-2	NA	TRBJ2-7	NA	CASSHLDAGVEQYF	TGTGCCAGCAGCCATCTCGATGCAGGGGTCGAGCAGTACTTC
TRBV18	NA	TRBJ2-7	TRBD1	CASSPQAGGNEQYF	TGTGCCAGCTCACCACAGGCAGGGGGCAACGAGCAGTACTTC
TRBV5-1	NA	TRBJ1-3	TRBD1	CASSLGATGGSGNTIYF	TGCGCCAGCAGCTTGGGGGCGACAGGGGGCTCTGGAAACACCATATATTTT
TRBV25-1	few	TRBJ2-7	NA	CASSRGGDFSYEQYF	TGTGCCAGCTCTAGAGGGGGGGATTTCTCCTACGAGCAGTACTTC
TRBV27	few	TRBJ1-5	NA	CASSPDSNGNQPQHF	TGTGCCAGCAGTCCCGACAGTAACGGCAATCAGCCCCAGCATTTT
TRBV7-8	NA	TRBJ2-2	TRBD1	CASSLNRQGAGTGELFF	TGTGCCAGCAGCTTAAATCGGCAGGGGGCCGGTACCGGGGAGCTGTTTTTT
TRBV6-1	NA	TRBJ1-6	TRBD1	CASSENAGGSPLHF	TGTGCCAGCAGTGAAAACGCAGGGGGTTCACCCCTCCACTTT
TRBV7-9	NA	TRBJ2-7	NA	CASSFGPPSFYEQYF	TGTGCCAGCAGCTTTGGGCCCCCTTCCTTCTACGAGCAGTACTTC
TRBV25-1	NA	TRBJ1-5	NA	CASRQTGRNQPQHF	TGTGCCAGCAGACAAACAGGAAGGAATCAGCCCCAGCATTTT
TRBV4-1	NA	TRBJ2-7	TRBD1	CASSHPGQVSSYEQYF	TGCGCCAGCAGCCACCCTGGACAGGTGAGCTCCTACGAGCAGTACTTC
TRBV5-1	NA	TRBJ2-7	TRBD1	CASSPAGTDYYEQYF	TGCGCCAGCAGCCCCGCCGGGACAGACTACTACGAGCAGTACTTC
TRBV27	NA	TRBJ1-5	TRBD1	CASRPWGQQYNQPQHF	TGTGCCAGCAGGCCGTGGGGACAGCAATACAATCAGCCCCAGCATTTT
TRBV6-1	NA	TRBJ1-1	NA	CASSEQVNTEAFF	TGTGCCAGCAGTGAACAGGTGAACACTGAAGCTTTCTTT
TRBV3-1/TRBV3-2	NA	TRBJ1-2	NA	CASSHPNAGYGYTF	TGTGCCAGCAGCCATCCGAATGCGGGATACGGCTACACCTTC
TRBV19	NA	TRBJ2-3	TRBD1	CASSMGQGSTDTQYF	TGTGCCAGTAGTATGGGACAGGGGAGCACAGATACGCAGTATTTT
TRBV2	NA	TRBJ1-1	NA	CAKRRGGATEAFF	TGTGCCAAGAGGCGGGGGGGCGCCACTGAAGCTTTCTTT
TRBV19	NA	TRBJ1-2	NA	CASNSDEQGRYGYTF	TGTGCCAGTAACTCGGACGAACAGGGAAGATATGGCTACACCTTC
TRBV4-2	NA	TRBJ2-7	NA	CASSTEEGPYEQYF	TGTGCCAGCAGCACCGAAGAGGGCCCCTACGAGCAGTACTTC
TRBV5-1	NA	TRBJ2-1	TRBD2	CASSGGTSAGYNEQFF	TGCGCCAGCAGCGGGGGGACTAGCGCGGGCTACAATGAGCAGTTCTTC
TRBV2	once	TRBJ1-1	NA	CATRMGGNTEAFF	TGTGCCACTAGGATGGGGGGGAACACTGAAGCTTTCTTT
TRBV5-1	NA	TRBJ1-1	NA	CASSAGNGLNTEAFF	TGCGCCAGCTCGGCAGGGAATGGGTTGAACACTGAAGCTTTCTTT
TRBV28	NA	TRBJ1-2	NA	CASSLDPQGRGIKGYTF	TGTGCCAGCAGTTTAGACCCACAGGGTAGGGGGATTAAAGGCTACACCTTC
TRBV19	once	TRBJ1-5	NA	CASSWGDSNQPQHF	TGTGCCAGTAGTTGGGGCGATAGCAATCAGCCCCAGCATTTT
TRBV10-3	NA	TRBJ2-7	TRBD1	CAISEPGQGGEQYF	TGTGCCATCAGTGAACCGGGACAGGGTGGCGAGCAGTACTTC
TRBV27	NA	TRBJ2-1	NA	CASSPDAETIRFF	TGTGCCAGCAGTCCTGACGCCGAGACTATACGGTTCTTC
TRBV7-9	NA	TRBJ1-4	NA	CASSLGGLDEKLFF	TGTGCCAGCAGCTTAGGAGGGTTGGATGAAAAACTGTTTTTT
TRBV7-3	NA	TRBJ2-5	NA	CASSPTGKGETQYF	TGTGCCAGCAGCCCTACCGGGAAGGGAGAGACCCAGTACTTC
TRBV7-8	NA	TRBJ2-1	NA	CASSQDSLPFF	TGTGCCAGCAGCCAGGACAGCCTTCCGTTCTTC
TRBV6-4	NA	TRBJ1-2	TRBD1	CASSVPRDSNYGYTF	TGTGCCAGCAGTGTCCCCCGGGACAGTAACTATGGCTACACCTTC
TRBV15	NA	TRBJ2-1	NA	CATSRDSGSLLSEQFF	TGTGCCACCAGCAGAGATAGTGGGAGTTTGTTGAGTGAGCAGTTCTTC
TRBV14	NA	TRBJ1-6	NA	CASSQSGGSYNSPLHF	TGTGCCAGCAGCCAATCCGGGGGATCATATAATTCACCCCTCCACTTT
TRBV5-1	NA	TRBJ2-3	TRBD2	CASSSTSGALRQYF	TGCGCCAGCAGCTCTACTAGCGGGGCCCTTAGGCAGTATTTT
TRBV19	NA	TRBJ2-4	NA	CASSISSGSNIQYF	TGTGCCAGTAGTATAAGTTCCGGGAGTAACATTCAGTACTTC
TRBV5-1	NA	TRBJ1-5	TRBD1	CASYRDRGDQPQHF	TGCGCCAGCTACCGGGACAGAGGTGATCAGCCCCAGCATTTT
TRBV7-9	few	TRBJ1-2	TRBD1	CASSLALGTAASRLYGYTF	TGTGCCAGCAGCTTAGCGCTCGGGACAGCCGCATCCAGACTCTATGGCTACACCTTC
TRBV18	NA	TRBJ2-7	TRBD2	CASSPQLLAGGIPATLEQYF	TGTGCCAGCTCACCCCAACTACTAGCGGGAGGTATCCCCGCAACTCTCGAGCAGTACTTC
TRBV5-4	NA	TRBJ2-5	TRBD2	CASSMLAGQGETQYF	TGTGCCAGCAGCATGCTAGCGGGGCAGGGGGAGACCCAGTACTTC
TRBV24-1	NA	TRBJ2-3	TRBD1	CATSARGPTDTQYF	TGTGCCACCAGTGCCAGGGGGCCCACAGATACGCAGTATTTT
TRBV5-1	NA	TRBJ2-7	TRBD1	CASSVAGGHYEQYF	TGCGCCAGCAGCGTCGCAGGGGGCCATTACGAGCAGTACTTC
TRBV4-1	NA	TRBJ2-1	TRBD2	CASSGSGGAWNEQFF	TGCGCCAGCAGCGGTAGCGGGGGGGCTTGGAATGAGCAGTTCTTC
TRBV7-8	NA	TRBJ1-3	NA	CASSSGMVGNTIYF	TGTGCCAGCAGCTCAGGGATGGTCGGAAACACCATATATTTT
TRBV2	NA	TRBJ2-2	TRBD2	CASSRTSGNTGELFF	TGTGCCAGCAGCCGGACTAGCGGGAACACCGGGGAGCTGTTTTTT